A selection of T cell receptor beta chains follows, all from one sample in a study of blood T cell repertoires in COVID-19. The repertoire was sequenced with immunoSEQ multiplex PCR; TCRdb's copy has only in-frame clones and lacks some. The sample carries 200,000 to 300,000 clones, over 80% recorded once. Material: peripheral blood. These receptors all come from a man aged 25-45 years who had recovered from COVID-19. The CDR3 runs from the conserved cysteine through the conserved F or W. The D gene is left open where the match is weak. Expanded clones get a size class; other rows say once, few or many, or leave the size out.

clone size: NA; J gene: TRBJ1-1; V gene: TRBV19; D gene: NA; CDR3 protein: CATKYREGTEAFF; CDR3 DNA: TGTGCCACCAAGTACAGGGAAGGGACTGAAGCTTTCTTT
clone size: many; J gene: TRBJ1-2; V gene: TRBV3-1/TRBV3-2; D gene: NA; CDR3 protein: CASSQDLVAPWGYTF; CDR3 DNA: TGTGCCAGCAGCCAAGATCTAGTTGCCCCCTGGGGCTACACCTTC
clone size: NA; J gene: TRBJ2-5; V gene: TRBV24-1; D gene: TRBD1; CDR3 protein: CATSGSSTGEETQYF; CDR3 DNA: TGTGCCACCAGTGGCTCATCGACAGGGGAAGAGACCCAGTACTTC
clone size: NA; J gene: TRBJ1-2; V gene: TRBV7-9; D gene: NA; CDR3 protein: CASSPTVQGWYGYTF; CDR3 DNA: TGTGCCAGCAGCCCGACCGTGCAGGGGTGGTATGGCTACACCTTC
clone size: NA; J gene: TRBJ1-1; V gene: TRBV19; D gene: NA; CDR3 protein: CASRETGLNTEAFF; CDR3 DNA: TGTGCCAGTAGGGAAACAGGGTTAAACACTGAAGCTTTCTTT
clone size: NA; J gene: TRBJ2-5; V gene: TRBV6-5; D gene: TRBD2; CDR3 protein: CASSTSGGAETQYF; CDR3 DNA: TGTGCCAGCAGCACTAGCGGGGGGGCGGAGACCCAGTACTTC
clone size: NA; J gene: TRBJ2-4; V gene: TRBV4-1; D gene: TRBD2; CDR3 protein: CASSQDLIAGGRRAKNIQYF; CDR3 DNA: TGCGCCAGCAGCCAAGACCTGATAGCGGGGGGGCGTCGGGCCAAAAACATTCAGTACTTC
clone size: once; J gene: TRBJ2-3; V gene: TRBV27; D gene: NA; CDR3 protein: CASSLGRGDTQYF; CDR3 DNA: TGTGCCAGCAGTTTAGGCAGGGGAGATACGCAGTATTTT
clone size: NA; J gene: TRBJ2-7; V gene: TRBV25-1; D gene: TRBD2; CDR3 protein: CASSIGGGVYEQYF; CDR3 DNA: TGTGCCAGCAGTATAGGTGGGGGGGTCTACGAGCAGTACTTC
clone size: NA; J gene: TRBJ1-1; V gene: TRBV5-1; D gene: NA; CDR3 protein: CASSLDGLNTEAFF; CDR3 DNA: TGCGCCAGCAGCTTGGACGGTCTGAACACTGAAGCTTTCTTT
clone size: NA; J gene: TRBJ2-6; V gene: TRBV4-2; D gene: TRBD1; CDR3 protein: CASSQPQGAAGANVLTF; CDR3 DNA: TGTGCCAGCAGCCAACCACAGGGGGCTGCTGGGGCCAACGTCCTGACTTTC
clone size: NA; J gene: TRBJ2-3; V gene: TRBV7-9; D gene: NA; CDR3 protein: CASSLEGVPDTQYF; CDR3 DNA: TGTGCCAGCAGCTTAGAAGGGGTCCCAGATACGCAGTATTTT
clone size: NA; J gene: TRBJ2-7; V gene: TRBV12-5; D gene: TRBD1; CDR3 protein: CASGLGTGFEQYF; CDR3 DNA: TGTGCTAGTGGTTTGGGGACAGGGTTCGAGCAGTACTTC
clone size: few; J gene: TRBJ2-1; V gene: TRBV7-8; D gene: NA; CDR3 protein: CASMDEGGYNEQFF; CDR3 DNA: TGTGCCAGCATGGATGAGGGCGGATATAATGAGCAGTTCTTC